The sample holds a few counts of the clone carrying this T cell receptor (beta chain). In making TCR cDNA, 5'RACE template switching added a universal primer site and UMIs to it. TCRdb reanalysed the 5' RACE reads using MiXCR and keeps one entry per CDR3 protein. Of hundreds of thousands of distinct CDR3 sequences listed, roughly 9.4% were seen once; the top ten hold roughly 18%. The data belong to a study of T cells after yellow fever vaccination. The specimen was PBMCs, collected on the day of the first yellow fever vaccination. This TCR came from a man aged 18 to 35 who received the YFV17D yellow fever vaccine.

The CDR3 bases are TGCGCCAGCAGCCTATCTGCTACCTCCTACGAGCAGTACTTC. Translation: CASSLSATSYEQYF. The chain joins TRBV4-1 to TRBJ2-7; no clear D gene. CDR3 length equals 14 residues. Trimming shortened V by 4 bases and J by 0 bases, and 10 bases separated the two germline ends. CDR1 and CDR2 from the germline V gene are MGHRA and YSYEKL.